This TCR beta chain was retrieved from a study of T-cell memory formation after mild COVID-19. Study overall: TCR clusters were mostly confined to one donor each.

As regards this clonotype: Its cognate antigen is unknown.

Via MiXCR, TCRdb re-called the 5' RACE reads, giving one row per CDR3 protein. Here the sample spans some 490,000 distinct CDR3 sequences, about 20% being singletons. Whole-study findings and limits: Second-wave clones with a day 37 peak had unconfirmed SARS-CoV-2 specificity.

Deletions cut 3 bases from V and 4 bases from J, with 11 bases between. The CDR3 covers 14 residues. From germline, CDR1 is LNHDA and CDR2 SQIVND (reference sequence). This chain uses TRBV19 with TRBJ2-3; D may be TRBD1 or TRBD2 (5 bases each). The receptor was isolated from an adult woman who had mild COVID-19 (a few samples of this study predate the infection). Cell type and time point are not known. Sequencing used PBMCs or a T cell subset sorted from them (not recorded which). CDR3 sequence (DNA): TGTGCCAGTAGTATTCGGGGCAGCCCAGATACGCAGTATTTT. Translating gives CASSIRGSPDTQYF.